Shown below are 6 T cell receptor beta chains from a single sample sequenced in a study of kidney transplant recipient with SARS-CoV-2 infection. TCRdb called the reads again in MiXCR, with one record for every CDR3 protein. The sample has approximately 240,000 distinct CDR3 sequences, around 26% seen once. The starting material was a blood sample, obtained at baseline and around day 110 from a kidney transplant recipient. These receptors came from a male patient aged 25 to 39 who had COVID-19 and was a kidney transplant recipient. The graft donor may be the source of some T cells.

This clonotype was seen many times. CDR3 in DNA: TGTGCCAGCAGTTTGTTCTTAGCGGGAGGGTTGGAGACCCAGTACTTC. The encoded protein is CASSLFLAGGLETQYF. The chain links TRBV27 to TRBJ2-5; 11 nucleotides line up with TRBD2. CDR3 size: 16 residues. From germline, CDR1 is MNHEY and CDR2 SMNVEV (reference sequence). The ends lost 3 bases at V and 5 bases at J; junction bases unmatched: 8.

This clonotype has a count of ten or more. CDR3 protein: CASKSPAGELFF. The CDR3 DNA sequence: TGTGCCAGCAAATCCCCGGCCGGGGAGCTGTTTTTT. The chain carries TRBV12-3 or TRBV12-4 and TRBJ2-2; D remains ambiguous. V was trimmed by 7 bases and J by 6 bases, leaving 9 bases between them. This CDR3 region has 12 residues.

The chain employs TRBV9 and TRBJ2-5, with 7 bases matching TRBD2. V lost 0 bases, J lost 3 bases, and 2 bases stayed unmatched. The CDR3 has 14 residues. Germline V gives CDR1 SGDLS, CDR2 YYNGEE. The CDR3 region is CASSVGGGKETQYF. The CDR3 DNA reads TGTGCCAGCAGCGTAGGGGGGGGGAAAGAGACCCAGTACTTC.

This clonotype occurred many times. The CDR3 DNA reads as TGCGCCAGCAGTGCATGGAGCACTTCTAGAAAGACCTATGGCTACACCTTC. Translation: CASSAWSTSRKTYGYTF. V and J are TRBV10-2 and TRBJ1-2, with D hard to call. Per the germline V gene, CDR1 is WSHSY and CDR2 is SAAADI. V lost 4 bases and J lost 4, with 22 bases in between. The CDR3 has 17 amino acids.

As for this clonotype: This may come from a read error, since a much larger clone is one base off. CDR3 coding DNA: TGCAGTGCTGCTACTAGCGGGGTAGAGACCCAGTACTTC. It specifies CSAATSGVETQYF. The chain joins TRBV20-1 to TRBJ2-5; 10 nucleotides match TRBD2. V lost 5 bases and J lost 4; bases outside the gene matches: 4. The CDR3 runs to 13 residues. Germline V gene lookup returns CDR1 DFQATT and CDR2 SNEGSKA (reference sequence).

In the case of this clonotype: This may be a read error: a much more frequent sequence differs by one nucleotide. The rearrangement joins TRBV7-9 to TRBJ1-1, with TRBD1 matching over 8 bases. The length of the CDR3 is 14 residues. The germline V gene has CDR1 SEHNR and CDR2 FQNEAQ (reference sequence). CDR3 coding DNA: TGTGCCAGCGGCTTGACAGGGGCGGGTGGTGAAGCTTTCTTT. Translating it yields CASGLTGAGGEAFF. The complete variable domain, with remaining parts taken from reference TRBV7-9 and TRBJ1-1, reads DTGVSQNPRHKITKRGQNVTFRCDPISEHNRLYWYRQTLGQGPEFLTYFQNEAQLEKSRLLSDRFSAERPKGSFSTLEIQRTEQGDSAMYLCASGLTGAGGEAFFGQGTRLTVV.